The 9 T cell receptor beta chains listed next were all sequenced from one sample in a study of immune heterogeneity within non-small cell lung tumors. Template was bulk tumor genomic DNA, roughly 600 ng per sample. From each primary tumor, several far-apart biopsies were obtained during surgery. Patients underwent curative surgery for non-small cell lung cancer (untreated and newly diagnosed). For the TCR beta CDR3, multiplex PCR with 32 V and 13 J primers performed the amplification. TCRdb used MiXCR to reprocess the multiplex PCR reads, holding one entry per CDR3 protein. The sample includes under 13,000 distinct CDR3 sequences, approximately 20% of them seen just once. Specimen: lung tumor tissue. The receptors here all came from a man aged 60 to 75 with non-small cell lung cancer.

This clonotype is categorized as medium-sized. This sequence joins TRBV28 and TRBJ2-7, with 12 bases that match TRBD2. V shed 4 bases, J shed 4 bases, and the junction held 5 bases outside the gene matches. Germline V gene data show CDR1 as MDHEN and CDR2 as SYDVKM. The CDR3 spans 15 residues. The CDR3, as DNA: TGTGCCAGCAGTTCAAGACTAGCGGGAGTATACGAGCAGTACTTC. It yields the protein CASSSRLAGVYEQYF.

V is TRBV6-2 or TRBV6-3 and J is TRBJ2-3, with TRBD1 matching 7 bases. Germline V gene lookup returns CDR1 MNHEY and CDR2 SVGEGT. With 6 bases clipped from V and 8 bases from J, the junction kept 14 bases outside the gene matches. The CDR3 loop spans 15 amino acids. The CDR3 reads CASRRQGSRSGTQYF. CDR3 DNA sequence: TGTGCCAGCAGAAGACAGGGATCCAGGTCAGGTACGCAGTATTTT.

This chain uses TRBV20-1 with TRBJ2-1, with 13 bases lining up with TRBD2. The J segment lost 2 bases and the V segment lost 8 bases, leaving 12 bases of the junction unmatched. Per germline, CDR1 DFQATT and CDR2 SNEGSKA (reference sequence). This CDR3 has 17 amino acids. CDR3 in amino acids: CSSPGTSGTHAYNEQFF. The CDR3 region has the DNA TGCAGTTCTCCAGGGACTAGCGGGACACACGCCTACAATGAGCAGTTCTTC.

The rearrangement links TRBV11-3 to TRBJ2-7; TRBD2 might be the D (7 bases). V lost 1 base, J lost 2 bases, and 15 bases lay in between. Per the germline V gene, CDR1 is SGHNT and CDR2 is YENEEA. This CDR3 comprises 16 residues. The CDR3 reads CASSLVGGLGAYEQYF. CDR3 coding DNA: TGTGCCAGCAGCTTAGTGGGGGGGCTAGGGGCCTACGAGCAGTACTTC. The whole variable domain, filled in from reference TRBV11-3 and TRBJ2-7, reads EAGVVQSPRYKIIEKKQPVAFWCNPISGHNTLYWYLQNLGQGPELLIRYENEEAVDDSQLPKDRFSAERLKGVDSTLKIQPAELGDSAVYLCASSLVGGLGAYEQYFGPGTRLTVT.

This clonotype was observed a handful of times. The chain combines TRBV9 with TRBJ2-5; possibly TRBD1 for D (6 bases). Trimming pared 0 bases from V and 2 bases from J, leaving 11 bases between. The CDR3 loop spans 15 amino acids. Germline values: CDR1 SGDLS, CDR2 YYNGEE. CDR3 nucleotide sequence: TGTGCCAGCAGCGTAGCTCCGACAGGACAAGAGACCCAGTACTTC. Translation gives CASSVAPTGQETQYF.

By share, this clonotype ranks as medium-sized. The V gene is TRBV6-1, the J gene TRBJ1-5, with TRBD1 as a possible D gene (5 bases). Trimming cost V 4 bases and J 7 bases, with 11 bases left between them. The CDR3 runs to 13 residues. Per the germline V gene, CDR1 is MNHNS and CDR2 is SASEGT. CDR3 amino acids: CASSVGVEQPQHF. CDR3 nucleotide sequence: TGTGCCAGCAGTGTAGGGGTGGAACAGCCCCAGCATTTT.

This clonotype is labeled as medium-sized. This CDR3 reads CSAPHGGSSYEQYF. The CDR3 nucleotides are TGCAGTGCACCACATGGCGGGAGTTCCTACGAGCAGTACTTC. The J gene is TRBJ2-7, the V gene TRBV20-1; 7 nucleotides align to TRBD2. This CDR3 comprises 14 residues. CDR1 and CDR2 (germline): DFQATT, SNEGSKA (reference sequence). After removal of 6 bases from V and 1 base from J, the junction contained 9 bases not matched to a gene.

In this sample, this clonotype turned up many times. The chain employs TRBV11-3 and TRBJ2-1, with a weak D call TRBD2 (5 bases). CDR1 is SGHNT and CDR2 is YENEEA in the germline V gene. V was trimmed by 1 base and J by 4 bases, leaving 11 bases between them. The CDR3 consists of 15 residues. The DNA of the CDR3 is TGTGCCAGCAGCTTAGGCGCCGGGATTTACAATGAGCAGTTCTTC. Translation gives CASSLGAGIYNEQFF. Supplemented by reference TRBV11-3 and TRBJ2-1, the full variable domain reads EAGVVQSPRYKIIEKKQPVAFWCNPISGHNTLYWYLQNLGQGPELLIRYENEEAVDDSQLPKDRFSAERLKGVDSTLKIQPAELGDSAVYLCASSLGAGIYNEQFFGPGTRLTVL.

Sample share makes this clonotype medium-sized. This rearrangement joins TRBV6-1 to TRBJ1-1; a weak D match, TRBD1 (6 bases). V was shortened by 6 bases and J by 1 base, with 9 bases between the two germline ends. Germline-derived CDR1 and CDR2 are MNHNS and SASEGT. The CDR3 has 13 residues. CDR3 region: CASRLTGNTEAFF. The CDR3 DNA reads TGTGCCAGCAGACTGACAGGGAACACTGAAGCTTTCTTT.